These 21 T cell receptor beta chains were all obtained from the same sample, sequenced in a study of blood T cell repertoires in COVID-19 (dated by TCRdb to 2019 to 2021). To prepare the library, the immunoSEQ multiplex PCR assay was applied. The table was pulled from immuneACCESS by TCRdb, which kept in-frame rearrangements only. Such tables lose some clones; where checked, under half of the loss comes from unresolved V genes, and the rest has no known cause. The sample table contains about 260,000 clones; only one count was recorded for 80% to 90% of them. The ten largest clones take up under 2.5% of the sample. The sequenced sample consisted of peripheral blood. These receptor sequences come from a young man with active or convalescent COVID-19.

This clone was picked up one time. The rearrangement joins TRBV19 to TRBJ1-5; D remains unclear. Deletions cut 5 bases from V and 7 bases from J, with 12 bases between. Germline-derived CDR1 and CDR2 are LNHDA and SQIVND (reference sequence). The CDR3 extends over 13 amino acids. In nucleotides, the CDR3 is TGTGCCAGTAGTCTGGACTGGGAACAGCCCCAGCATTTT. Translated, it gives CASSLDWEQPQHF.

The chain is built from TRBV19 and TRBJ2-3; D is uncertain. Germline V gene sequence: CDR1 LNHDA, CDR2 SQIVND (reference sequence). The V end was cut by 4 bases, the J end by 2 bases, with 4 bases between. This CDR3 is 12 amino acids long. The CDR3 DNA reads TGTGCCAGTAGTAAGCTCACAGATACGCAGTATTTT. Translation gives CASSKLTDTQYF.

This clone has a handful of counts. The chain has TRBV19 and TRBJ1-5, with 7 nucleotides matching TRBD1. J was trimmed by 3 bases and V by 4 bases; bases with no gene match: 9. This CDR3 has 16 amino acids. The V gene's germline CDR1 is LNHDA and CDR2 SQIVND (reference sequence). CDR3 sequence (DNA): TGTGCCAGTAGTAAACTTGGGGACAGACCCAATCAGCCCCAGCATTTT. This translates into CASSKLGDRPNQPQHF.

The rearrangement links TRBV28 to TRBJ1-2; TRBD1 matches 9 bases. CDR1 and CDR2 from the germline V gene are MDHEN and SYDVKM. The CDR3 consists of 17 residues. With 8 bases clipped from V and 4 bases from J, the junction kept 17 bases outside the gene matches. CDR3 coding DNA: TGTGCCAGCTGGGACAGGGTGGTTGCCCGGACTGGCTATGGCTACACCTTC. Protein: CASWDRVVARTGYGYTF.

The chain uses TRBV7-8 and TRBJ1-2, with 7 bases that match TRBD1. The length of the CDR3 is 14 residues. J gave up 9 bases and V 10 bases, and 17 bases lay outside the gene matches. Germline CDR1 is SGHVS and CDR2 is FQNEAQ. This chain's CDR3 is CAIPEGTASSRYTF. The CDR3 nucleotides read TGTGCCATCCCCGAGGGGACAGCAAGTTCGCGCTACACCTTC.

The rearrangement uses TRBV30 and TRBJ2-5; TRBD2 agrees at 14 bases. CDR3 length: 17 amino acids. Germline V gene lookup returns CDR1 GTSNPN and CDR2 SVGIG (reference sequence). After removal of 7 bases from V and 6 bases from J, the junction contained 16 bases not matched to a gene. The CDR3 DNA reads as TGTGCCTTCAGCCTCGGGACTAGCGGGGGAGGTTTGAAGACCCAGTACTTC. This translates into CAFSLGTSGGGLKTQYF.

The chain has TRBV4-2 and TRBJ2-1, with D perhaps matching TRBD2 (6 bases). V shed 2 bases and J shed 0 bases, with 17 bases lying between them. In germline, CDR1 is LGHNA, CDR2 YNFKEQ. This CDR3 region has 18 residues. CDR3 in amino acids: CASSQNTGVSSSYNEQFF. In DNA, the CDR3 is TGTGCCAGCAGCCAAAACACGGGGGTAAGCAGCTCCTACAATGAGCAGTTCTTC.

The chain joins TRBV6-5 to TRBJ1-3, with 7 bases fitting TRBD1. CDR3 length equals 16 residues. The junction had 10 bases not matched to a gene; V was cut back by 4 bases and J by 4 bases. The germline V gene encodes CDR1 MNHEY and CDR2 SVGAGI. As DNA, the CDR3 is TGTGCCAGCAGTTCCCTTTCGTACAGGGGAGGAAACACCATATATTTT. Amino acid sequence: CASSSLSYRGGNTIYF.

The rearrangement joins TRBV4-1 to TRBJ1-4, with D possibly being TRBD1 (5 bases). V lost 1 base and J 3 bases, leaving 15 bases between the germline ends. Germline V gene data show CDR1 as MGHRA and CDR2 as YSYEKL. CDR3 length: 17 amino acids. The CDR3 DNA follows: TGCGCCAGCAGCCAAGGTCAGAAGGGGCAATCTAATGAAAAACTGTTTTTT. It specifies CASSQGQKGQSNEKLFF.

The V and J genes are TRBV5-5 and TRBJ1-4; 12 bases fit TRBD1. This CDR3 contains 20 residues. CDR1 and CDR2 from the germline V gene are SGHKS and YYEKEE (reference sequence). V lost 0 bases and J lost 0; bases outside the gene matches: 9. The CDR3 spells CASSLAGTGGGNPTNEKLFF. As DNA, the CDR3 is TGTGCCAGCAGCTTGGCCGGGACAGGGGGCGGCAACCCAACTAATGAAAAACTGTTTTTT. The whole variable domain, filled in from reference TRBV5-5 and TRBJ1-4, reads DAGVTQSPTHLIKTRGQQVTLRCSPISGHKSVSWYQQVLGQGPQFIFQYYEKEERGRGNFPDRFSARQFPNYSSELNVNALLLGDSALYLCASSLAGTGGGNPTNEKLFFGSGTQLSVL.

The J gene is TRBJ2-3, the V gene TRBV6-1, with D possibly being TRBD1 (6 bases). Germline CDR1 and CDR2: MNHNS and SASEGT. Trimming stripped 3 bases from V and 2 bases from J, with 15 bases between. The CDR3 spans 16 residues. CDR3 bases: TGTGCCAGCAGTGACCATTTGGGGGCGGCCACAGATACGCAGTATTTT. It codes for CASSDHLGAATDTQYF.

V and J are TRBV5-1 and TRBJ1-4, with TRBD1 identical over 10 bases. The germline gives CDR1 SGHRS, CDR2 YFSETQ. CDR3 length equals 15 residues. V trimming: 7 bases; J trimming: 2 bases; junction bases outside the gene matches: 5. The CDR3 coding sequence is TGCGCCAGCCGACAGGGGGCGACGACTAATGAAAAACTGTTTTTT. Translating gives CASRQGATTNEKLFF.

This clone has a single count. V usage is TRBV6-5 and J usage is TRBJ2-7; 7 positions agree with TRBD1. The ends lost 5 bases at V and 4 bases at J; junction bases unmatched: 11. Per the germline V gene, CDR1 is MNHEY and CDR2 is SVGAGI. This CDR3 comprises 15 residues. CDR3 nucleotide sequence: TGTGCCAGCAGTCCCGACAGGGCCCCCTCGTACGAGCAGTACTTC. Translation gives CASSPDRAPSYEQYF.

The chain joins TRBV6-1 to TRBJ1-6; D unresolved. The CDR3 contains 16 residues. Trimming took 3 bases from V and 2 from J, leaving 11 bases between them. Germline V CDR1 and CDR2: MNHNS, SASEGT. CDR3 protein: CASSDWASTYNSPLHF. The CDR3 nucleotides are TGTGCCAGCAGTGATTGGGCTAGCACCTATAATTCACCCCTCCACTTT.

This clone was detected once. The chain uses TRBV15 and TRBJ1-4, with 9 bases aligning to TRBD1. CDR1 and CDR2 (germline): LNHNV, YYDKDF (reference sequence). J was trimmed by 6 bases and V by 0 bases; bases with no gene match: 2. The CDR3 contains 15 residues. CDR3 nucleotides: TGTGCCACCAGCAGAGATTGGACAGGGGATGAAAAACTGTTTTTT. Protein product: CATSRDWTGDEKLFF.

This clone was seen a few times. The CDR3 nucleotides read TGCGCCAGCAGCTTGGAAAGGGGGAGGCCCCAGCATTTT. Translation: CASSLERGRPQHF. The chain uses TRBV5-1 and TRBJ1-5, with D maybe TRBD1 (6 bases). The CDR3 is 13 amino acids. V was clipped by 0 bases and J by 9 bases, with 10 bases between them. Germline V lookup: CDR1 SGHRS, CDR2 YFSETQ.

The rearrangement links TRBV7-7 to TRBJ1-1; 10 bases are a match to TRBD1. In germline, CDR1 is SSHAT, CDR2 FNYEAQ (reference sequence). This CDR3 region has 17 residues. V was clipped by 1 base and J by 3 bases; unmatched bases: 8. The CDR3 sequence is CASSLVLRTGGDTEAFF. The CDR3, as DNA: TGTGCCAGCAGCTTAGTTCTTAGGACAGGGGGGGACACTGAAGCTTTCTTT. The whole variable domain, filled in from reference TRBV7-7 and TRBJ1-1, reads GAGVSQSPRYKVTKRGQDVTLRCDPISSHATLYWYQQALGQGPEFLTYFNYEAQPDKSGLPSDRFSAERPEGSISTLTIQRTEQRDSAMYRCASSLVLRTGGDTEAFFGQGTRLTVV.

The V call is TRBV5-1, the J call TRBJ1-1; no firm D call. Germline CDR1 is SGHRS and CDR2 is YFSETQ. Trimming removed 2 bases from V and 0 bases from J, with 11 bases in between. The CDR3 length is 15 residues. CDR3: CASSLNPGMNTEAFF. DNA for the CDR3: TGCGCCAGCAGCTTAAACCCGGGTATGAACACTGAAGCTTTCTTT.

This chain uses TRBV10-2 with TRBJ1-1; 9 bases align to TRBD1. Germline V CDR1 and CDR2: WSHSY, SAAADI. CDR3 length: 13 residues. Trimming took 6 bases from V and 2 from J; bases not matched to a gene: 1. CDR3 region: CASRGQGNTEAFF. DNA of the CDR3: TGCGCCAGCAGGGGACAGGGAAACACTGAAGCTTTCTTT.

This chain links TRBV12-3 or TRBV12-4 with TRBJ1-1; D call uncertain. The CDR3 consists of 11 residues. The CDR3 coding sequence is TGTGAATCTAGGTCTATGGCTGAAGCTTTCTTT. Translating gives CESRSMAEAFF.

The CDR3 is CASSQVSQGANTEAFF. As DNA, the CDR3 is TGCGCCAGCAGCCAAGTGAGTCAGGGGGCGAATACTGAAGCTTTCTTT. The J gene is TRBJ1-1, the V gene TRBV4-3; 8 bases line up with TRBD1. Germline loops: CDR1 LGHNA, CDR2 YSLEER. This CDR3 is 16 amino acids long. V gave up 1 base and J gave up 5 bases; unmatched junction bases: 9.